This entry lists 22 T cell receptor beta chains sequenced from one sample in a study of blood T cell repertoires in COVID-19 (dated by TCRdb to 2018 to 2020). Receptor libraries were prepared by the immunoSEQ multiplex PCR assay. Drawn from immuneACCESS, this table holds only the in-frame rearrangements with V and J called that TCRdb kept. Clones are partly lost; checked studies trace under half to an unresolved V gene and leave the rest unexplained. Across this sample there are some 110,000 clones, with approximately 85% seen only once. Of the sample, less than 3.5% is held by the ten largest clones. The specimen was peripheral blood. Receptors originate from a woman over 75 with COVID-19, enrolled during active disease.

J is TRBJ2-5 and V is TRBV10-3; possible D gene TRBD2, 6 bases. This CDR3 region has 14 residues. Germline loops: CDR1 ENHRY, CDR2 SYGVKD. Trimming left V 3 bases short and J 4 bases short, with 12 bases between. CDR3 region: CAISEGGAIETQYF. Written as DNA, the CDR3 is TGTGCCATCAGTGAAGGCGGGGCCATAGAGACCCAGTACTTC.

The V gene is TRBV29-1, the J gene TRBJ2-1, with D uncertain. CDR3 length equals 12 residues. The germline V gene encodes CDR1 SQVTM and CDR2 ANQGSEA. V was shortened by 3 bases and J by 7 bases, with 10 bases between the two germline ends. Here the CDR3 reads CSVDGFRNEQFF. In DNA form, the CDR3 reads TGCAGCGTTGACGGATTCAGGAATGAGCAGTTCTTC.

The chain combines TRBV9 with TRBJ2-7, with a tentative D call TRBD2 (5 bases). Germline V gene sequence: CDR1 SGDLS, CDR2 YYNGEE. CDR3 size: 15 residues. Between the trimmed V and J ends, which lost 0 bases and 1 base, there was a span of 11 bases. CDR3 protein: CASSVGIGISYEQYF. Here the CDR3 DNA reads TGTGCCAGCAGCGTAGGGATCGGGATTTCCTACGAGCAGTACTTC.

The chain joins TRBV5-4 to TRBJ2-1; 14 bases fit TRBD2. CDR1 is SGHNT, CDR2 YYREEE, per germline (reference sequence). The V segment lost 5 bases and the J segment 3 bases; nucleotides outside the gene matches: 10. The CDR3 is 18 residues long. CDR3: CASRAGTSGSVFYNEQFF. CDR3 nucleotide sequence: TGTGCCAGCAGGGCGGGGACTAGCGGGAGTGTTTTCTACAATGAGCAGTTCTTC.

The V and J genes are TRBV21-1 and TRBJ2-5; the table's D call, TRBD1, has no DNA check behind it. TRBV21-1 is annotated as a pseudogene. This CDR3 is 19 amino acids long. The CDR3 is CASSKRNGAGGGCQETQYF. The CDR3, as DNA: TGTGCCAGCAGCAAACGAAATGGGGCAGGGGGCGGTTGCCAAGAGACCCAGTACTTC.

The chain employs TRBV5-4 and TRBJ2-7, with D possibly being TRBD1 (6 bases). V dropped 0 bases and J dropped 5 bases, with 12 bases sitting between them. Germline V gene data show CDR1 as SGHNT and CDR2 as YYREEE (reference sequence). This CDR3 contains 14 residues. The CDR3 sequence: CASSLVGALNEQYF. The CDR3 DNA follows: TGTGCCAGCAGCTTGGTGGGGGCGCTTAACGAGCAGTACTTC.

The chain links TRBV6-2 or TRBV6-3 to TRBJ1-2; the D is unclear. The CDR3 consists of 13 residues. Germline CDR1 and CDR2: MNHEY and SVGEGT. The germline V and J ends were trimmed by 5 bases and 1 base, with 8 bases remaining between them. CDR3 amino acids: CASSDGVNYGYTF. CDR3 in DNA: TGTGCCAGCAGTGACGGGGTTAACTATGGCTACACCTTC.

The CDR3 sequence: CASSSDSSYEQYF. The CDR3 DNA reads as TGTGCCAGCAGCTCGGACAGCTCCTACGAGCAGTACTTC. The chain combines TRBV7-2 with TRBJ2-7, with TRBD1 as a possible D gene (6 bases). Germline V gene sequence: CDR1 SGHTA, CDR2 FQGNSA. Trimming shortened V by 4 bases and J by 0 bases, and 7 bases separated the two germline ends. The CDR3 extends over 13 amino acids.

The J gene is TRBJ2-3, the V gene TRBV24-1; 11 nucleotides align to TRBD1. The CDR3 is 16 amino acids. CDR1 is KGHDR, CDR2 SFDVKD, per germline. Trimming took 4 bases from V and 3 from J; bases not matched to a gene: 5. CDR3 in amino acids: CATSDSGQGVTDTQYF. The CDR3 region has the DNA TGTGCCACCAGTGACTCGGGACAGGGGGTAACAGATACGCAGTATTTT.

The chain is built from TRBV6-5 and TRBJ1-3; D unresolved. Trimming took 11 bases from V and 4 from J, leaving 15 bases between them. Germline assignment: CDR1 MNHEY and CDR2 SVGAGI. This CDR3 has 13 amino acids. The CDR3 region is CALGGVTGNTIYF. CDR3 nucleotide sequence: TGTGCCCTGGGAGGAGTCACGGGAAACACCATATATTTT.

V usage is TRBV5-5 and J usage is TRBJ2-3, with D maybe TRBD2 (5 bases). V lost 3 bases, J lost 0 bases, and 20 bases lay in between. The CDR3 length is 18 residues. Germline lookup yields CDR1 SGHKS and CDR2 YYEKEE (reference sequence). The CDR3 sequence is CASSSSGSGWGSTDTQYF. CDR3 DNA: TGTGCCAGCAGCTCCAGCGGCAGCGGCTGGGGTAGCACAGATACGCAGTATTTT.

The V call is TRBV7-3, the J call TRBJ1-2, with 7 nucleotides matching TRBD1. CDR3 size: 15 residues. The J segment lost 4 bases and the V segment lost 5 bases, leaving 10 bases of the junction unmatched. Per germline, CDR1 SGHTA and CDR2 FQGTGA. The CDR3 sequence: CASSPQGGLAYGYTF. The CDR3 nucleotides read TGTGCCAGCAGCCCTCAGGGGGGCTTGGCCTATGGCTACACCTTC. The whole variable domain, filled in from reference TRBV7-3 and TRBJ1-2, reads GAGVSQTPSNKVTEKGKYVELRCDPISGHTALYWYRQSLGQGPEFLIYFQGTGAADDSGLPNDRFFAVRPEGSVSTLKIQRTERGDSAVYLCASSPQGGLAYGYTFGSGTRLTVV.

V and J are TRBV1 and TRBJ2-5; TRBD1 is the table's D call, not checked against the DNA. TRBV1 is given as a pseudogene. The CDR3 covers 15 residues. CDR3 bases: TGCACCAGCAGCCGCACAGGGGTCCCTTGGGAGACCCAGTACTTC. Translating it yields CTSSRTGVPWETQYF.

The chain is built from TRBV7-3 and TRBJ2-7; 8 bases line up with TRBD2. The CDR3 contains 14 residues. Germline V gene sequence: CDR1 SGHTA, CDR2 FQGTGA. V gave up 4 bases and J gave up 6 bases; unmatched junction bases: 8. CDR3 coding DNA: TGTGCCAGCAGCTCCCGAGCGGGAGTGCGCGAGCAGTACTTC. This sequence encodes CASSSRAGVREQYF.

This clone was detected only once. The rearrangement uses TRBV19 and TRBJ2-4, with 10 positions matching TRBD2. This CDR3 comprises 15 residues. J lost 4 bases, V lost 5 bases, and 5 bases had no gene match. Germline CDR1 reads LNHDA; CDR2 reads SQIVND (reference sequence). CDR3 nucleotide sequence: TGTGCCAGTAGTTTAACTAGCGGGAATAAAAACATTCAGTACTTC. Translation gives CASSLTSGNKNIQYF.

The chain couples TRBV15 to TRBJ2-7; 8 bases agree with TRBD2. V shed 2 bases, J shed 6 bases, and the junction held 3 bases outside the gene matches. The CDR3 contains 13 residues. Per germline, CDR1 LNHNV and CDR2 YYDKDF (reference sequence). In DNA form, the CDR3 reads TGTGCCACCAGCAGAAGCGGGAGTGGCGAGCAGTACTTC. Protein product: CATSRSGSGEQYF.

This rearrangement joins TRBV28 to TRBJ1-4; TRBD1 might be the D (5 bases). CDR1 MDHEN and CDR2 SYDVKM come from the germline V gene. Trimming took 4 bases from V and 8 from J, leaving 14 bases between them. This CDR3 is built from 14 residues. The CDR3 sequence: CASSSGLGREKLFF. Written as DNA, the CDR3 is TGTGCCAGCAGTTCGGGACTGGGGCGAGAAAAACTGTTTTTT.

J is TRBJ2-7 and V is TRBV10-3, with 7 bases aligning to TRBD2. The J segment lost 6 bases and the V segment lost 3 bases, leaving 11 bases of the junction unmatched. Germline V gives CDR1 ENHRY, CDR2 SYGVKD. This CDR3 region has 15 residues. CDR3 coding DNA: TGTGCCATCAGTGATAAGGGAGGGACCGGGGGCGAGCAGTACTTC. It codes for CAISDKGGTGGEQYF.

The count of this clone is one. The chain is built from TRBV15 and TRBJ1-5; possibly TRBD1 for D (6 bases). Germline CDR1 and CDR2: LNHNV and YYDKDF (reference sequence). There are 13 residues in the CDR3. The V end was cut by 1 base, the J end by 16 bases, with 17 bases between. CDR3 sequence (DNA): TGTGCCACCAGCAGAGGCCTTACAGGGCCCGGTCATTTT. Its translation is CATSRGLTGPGHF.

The chain joins TRBV20-1 to TRBJ2-1; 9 bases fit TRBD1. Germline V gene lookup returns CDR1 DFQATT and CDR2 SNEGSKA (reference sequence). The CDR3 spans 14 residues. After removal of 3 bases from V and 2 bases from J, the junction contained 2 bases not matched to a gene. The CDR3 is CSASRQGAYNEQFF. The CDR3, as DNA: TGCAGTGCTAGTCGACAGGGGGCCTACAATGAGCAGTTCTTC.

The CDR3 loop is CASSVAQGGEADTQYF. CDR3 coding DNA: TGTGCCAGCAGCGTAGCTCAGGGGGGCGAGGCAGATACGCAGTATTTT. The chain is built from TRBV9 and TRBJ2-3; the D gene is possibly TRBD1 (7 bases). Germline V lookup: CDR1 SGDLS, CDR2 YYNGEE. Trimming removed 0 bases at V and 4 bases at J, with 15 bases between. CDR3 size: 16 residues.

The J gene is TRBJ2-2, the V gene TRBV7-2; the match to TRBD2 covers 8 bases. CDR3 length: 14 residues. CDR1 and CDR2 (germline): SGHTA, FQGNSA. V lost 3 bases, J lost 4 bases, and 1 base stayed unmatched. CDR3 sequence: CASSFSGGTGELFF. The CDR3 coding sequence is TGTGCCAGCAGCTTCAGCGGGGGCACCGGGGAGCTGTTTTTT.